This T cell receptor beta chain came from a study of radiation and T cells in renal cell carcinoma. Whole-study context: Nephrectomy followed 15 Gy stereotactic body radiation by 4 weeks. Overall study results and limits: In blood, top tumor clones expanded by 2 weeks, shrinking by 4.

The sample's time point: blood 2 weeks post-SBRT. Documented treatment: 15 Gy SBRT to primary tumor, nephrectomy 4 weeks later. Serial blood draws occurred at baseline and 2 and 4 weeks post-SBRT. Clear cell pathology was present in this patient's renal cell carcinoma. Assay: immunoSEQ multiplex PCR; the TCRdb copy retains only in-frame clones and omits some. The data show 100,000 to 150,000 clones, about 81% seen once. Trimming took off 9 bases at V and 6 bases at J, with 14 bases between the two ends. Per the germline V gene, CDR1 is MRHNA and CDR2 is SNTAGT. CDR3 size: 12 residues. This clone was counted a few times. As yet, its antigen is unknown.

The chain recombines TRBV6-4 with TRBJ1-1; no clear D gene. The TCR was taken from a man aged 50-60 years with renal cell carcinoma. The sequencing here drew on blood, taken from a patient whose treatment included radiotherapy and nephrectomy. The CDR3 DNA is TGTGCCAGTGGATTCCCTACAGCTGAAGCTTTCTTT. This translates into CASGFPTAEAFF.